This TCR beta chain derives from a study of beta chain features in type 1 diabetes. General study findings and limits: VDJ junctions in type 1 diabetes patients carried more deletions and fewer insertions.

On this clone: The antigen remains undetermined.

The CDR3 covers 15 residues. Expressed TCRB transcripts were sequenced because the entire RNA isolate underwent reverse transcription. The repertoire was sequenced with immunoSEQ multiplex PCR; TCRdb's copy has only in-frame clones and lacks some. The sample lists over 350,000 clones; approximately 16% were seen once. Sequenced sample: naive CD4+ T cells from blood. This TCR derives from a woman aged 18-35 years in good health. The chain uses TRBV21-1 and TRBJ2-7; the table's D call, TRBD1, was not checked against the DNA. TRBV21-1 represents a pseudogene. In DNA, the CDR3 is TGTGCCAGCAGCGACCCCACAGGGGTTACCTACGAGCAGTACTTC. Its protein is CASSDPTGVTYEQYF.